The table lists the clone carrying this T cell receptor beta chain with many counts. Amplification yielded TCR beta CDR3 regions, with RNA transcripts as the source. HTBI primers drove first-round RT-PCR of the TCR CDR3. TCRdb fed the multiplex PCR reads into MiXCR, producing one record per CDR3 protein. The sample yields hundreds of thousands of distinct CDR3 sequences, around a quarter seen once. Investigators excluded patients with uncontrolled infection, other autoimmune disease, pregnancy or lactation. V lost 7 bases and J lost 4, with 13 bases in between. The CDR3 contains 13 residues. The sample belongs to a study of T cells in Graves' hyperthyroidism and ophthalmopathy. As for the study in general: At the time of initial diagnosis and before any treatment, peripheral blood was collected.

The sequenced sample was blood. The V gene is TRBV12-3 or TRBV12-4, the J gene TRBJ1-2, with a weak D call TRBD1 (6 bases). The source of this sequence is a woman in her thirties with Graves' ophthalmopathy. CDR3 loop: CASNSDRSYGYTF. CDR3 coding DNA: TGTGCCAGCAACAGTGACAGGAGCTATGGCTACACCTTC.